The subject of this entry is one TCR beta chain. Its antigen is currently unknown. Sequenced by immunoSEQ multiplex PCR; TCRdb stores in-frame clones only, minus some. The data show 150,000 or so clones, roughly 92% seen once. These data belong to a study of T cell responses to AZD1222 COVID-19 vaccine. Study-wide results and caveats: Donors were chiefly white British, with a greater number of females, and clonal diversity was perhaps underestimated. Nearly half of spike-specific TCRs reportedly go after variant regions that carry no mutations. The study sampled repertoires only after the peak T cell response. Recipients of AZD1222 seropositive at baseline numbered only 5 or 6.

The germline CDR1 and CDR2 sequences are SGHRS and YFSETQ. V lost 4 bases and J lost 8; bases outside the gene matches: 10. This CDR3 is 15 amino acids long. Source: peripheral blood, taken 28 days after the second AZD1222 dose. This chain links TRBV5-1 with TRBJ2-1, with TRBD2 identical over 9 bases. This receptor was identified in an adult who received the AZD1222 COVID-19 vaccine. CDR3 amino acids: CASSHISGRLDEQFF. The CDR3 coding sequence is TGCGCCAGCAGCCACATCAGCGGGAGGCTGGATGAGCAGTTCTTC.